This T cell receptor (beta chain) was found in a study of beta chain features in type 1 diabetes. Study-level results: Within patients, naive, central memory and Treg TCRB repertoires seemed more similar than within healthy donors.

Every isolated RNA sample was fully reverse transcribed, so sequencing captured expressed TCRB transcripts. Repertoires were generated with immunoSEQ multiplex PCR, while TCRdb's copy carries only in-frame clones and drops some. Of under 200,000 clones listed, about 7.3% are singletons. This clone was counted only a few times. Its cognate antigen is unknown. A heparinised blood draw that averaged about 120 mL was obtained once from each donor. The clonotype comes from a man aged 18 to 29 in good health. Input material: central memory CD4+ T cells from blood.

Here the CDR3 DNA reads TGCGCCAGCAGCGCCGGCGCGGGGGGCGTGACAGATACGCAGTATTTT. This codes for CASSAGAGGVTDTQYF. The chain is built from TRBV5-1 and TRBJ2-3; 8 bases agree with TRBD2. This CDR3 spans 16 amino acids. The J segment lost 3 bases and the V segment lost 4 bases, leaving 10 bases of the junction unmatched. CDR1 and CDR2 (germline): SGHRS, YFSETQ.